This TCR beta chain is drawn from a study of T cells after yellow fever vaccination. MiXCR, run by TCRdb on the 5' RACE reads, gives a single entry per CDR3 protein. The sample has 400,000 to 650,000 distinct CDR3 sequences; 20% to 25% are singletons. This clonotype was seen a handful of times. Specimen: PBMCs, collected roughly 20 days after the first yellow fever vaccination. This clonotype was obtained from a man aged 18 to 29 who received the YFV17D yellow fever vaccine.

CDR3 DNA sequence: TGCGCCAGCAGCCAGTTTAGCGGGGACACAGATACGCAGTATTTT. Translation gives CASSQFSGDTDTQYF. The genes are TRBV4-3 and TRBJ2-3, with 8 bases fitting TRBD2. In germline, CDR1 is LGHNA, CDR2 YSLEER. CDR3 length: 15 residues. With 3 bases clipped from V and 2 bases from J, the junction kept 4 bases outside the gene matches.